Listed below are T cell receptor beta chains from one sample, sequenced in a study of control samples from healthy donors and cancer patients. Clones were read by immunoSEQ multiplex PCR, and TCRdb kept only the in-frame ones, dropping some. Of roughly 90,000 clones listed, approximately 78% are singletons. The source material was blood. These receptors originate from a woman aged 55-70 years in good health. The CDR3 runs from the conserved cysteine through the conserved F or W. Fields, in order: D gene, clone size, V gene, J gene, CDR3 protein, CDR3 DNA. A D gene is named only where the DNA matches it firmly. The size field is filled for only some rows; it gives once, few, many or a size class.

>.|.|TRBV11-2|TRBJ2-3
CASSPTTRPSTDTQYF
TGTGCCAGCAGCCCAACGACTAGACCTAGCACAGATACGCAGTATTTT
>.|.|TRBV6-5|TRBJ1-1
CASRFDQGNTEAFF
TGTGCCAGCAGATTCGACCAGGGGAACACTGAAGCTTTCTTT
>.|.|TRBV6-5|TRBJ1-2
CASSSFSGDGYTF
TGTGCCAGCAGTTCCTTCTCAGGGGATGGCTACACCTTC
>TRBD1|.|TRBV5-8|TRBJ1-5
CASSPGTGVNQPQHF
TGTGCCAGCAGCCCGGGGACAGGGGTCAATCAGCCCCAGCATTTT
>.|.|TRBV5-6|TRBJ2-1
CASSLGIGAYNEQFF
TGTGCCAGCAGCTTGGGCATAGGCGCCTACAATGAGCAGTTCTTC
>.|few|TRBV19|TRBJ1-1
CASSIHLGEAFF
TGTGCCAGTAGTATCCACCTAGGTGAAGCTTTCTTT
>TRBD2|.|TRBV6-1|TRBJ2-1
CASKDPSGNNEQFF
TGTGCCAGCAAAGACCCTAGCGGGAACAATGAGCAGTTCTTC
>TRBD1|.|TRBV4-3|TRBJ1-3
CASSQDWTGDRAGNTIYF
TGCGCCAGCAGCCAAGATTGGACCGGGGACAGGGCTGGAAACACCATATATTTT
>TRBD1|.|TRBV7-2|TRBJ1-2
CASSQDRGAHGYTF
TGTGCCAGCAGCCAGGACAGGGGCGCCCATGGCTACACCTTC
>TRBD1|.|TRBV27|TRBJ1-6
CASTRQGFRNSPLHF
TGTGCCAGCACCAGACAGGGGTTCCGGAATTCACCCCTCCACTTT
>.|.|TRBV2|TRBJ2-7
CASSREGLEQYF
TGTGCCAGCAGTCGAGAGGGGCTCGAGCAGTACTTC
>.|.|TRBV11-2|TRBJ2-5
CASSRQGETQYF
TGTGCCAGCAGCCGGCAGGGGGAGACCCAGTACTTC
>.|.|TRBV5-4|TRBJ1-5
CASSAGGGASNQPQHF
TGTGCCAGCAGCGCGGGGGGAGGAGCTAGCAATCAGCCCCAGCATTTT
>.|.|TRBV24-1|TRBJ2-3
CAASGGWGAADTQYF
TGTGCCGCCTCGGGAGGCTGGGGGGCCGCAGATACGCAGTATTTT
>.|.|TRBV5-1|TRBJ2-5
CASRGQETQYF
TGCGCCAGCAGGGGCCAAGAGACCCAGTACTTC
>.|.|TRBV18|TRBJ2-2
CASSPGFPGNTGELFF
TGTGCCAGCTCACCAGGCTTTCCGGGAAACACCGGGGAGCTGTTTTTT
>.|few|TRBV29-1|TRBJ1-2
CSVVGTLNRENYGYTF
TGCAGCGTTGTGGGGACCTTAAATAGGGAGAACTATGGCTACACCTTC
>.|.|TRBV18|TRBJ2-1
CASSPRSDEQFF
TGTGCCAGCTCACCCCGCAGCGATGAGCAGTTCTTC
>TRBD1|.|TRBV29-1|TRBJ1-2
CSVAIQGNYGYTF
TGCAGCGTCGCAATACAGGGGAACTATGGCTACACCTTC
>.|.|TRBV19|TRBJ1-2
CASSDGRDVYGYTF
TGTGCCAGTAGTGATGGCCGGGACGTCTATGGCTACACCTTC
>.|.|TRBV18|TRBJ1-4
CASSPSTREEEKLFF
TGTGCCAGCTCACCATCGACCCGGGAAGAAGAAAAACTGTTTTTT
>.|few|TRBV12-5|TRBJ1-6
CASGLEGYIYNSPLHF
TGTGCTAGTGGTTTGGAGGGGTATATCTATAATTCACCCCTCCACTTT
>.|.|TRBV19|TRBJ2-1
CASSTPSGSYSYNEQFF
TGTGCCAGTAGTACTCCCTCGGGGTCGTACTCCTACAATGAGCAGTTCTTC
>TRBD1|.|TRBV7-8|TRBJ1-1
CASRTTGTGFTEAFF
TGTGCCAGCAGGACTACCGGGACAGGGTTTACTGAAGCTTTCTTT
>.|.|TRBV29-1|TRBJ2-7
CSVEIGSGASYEQYF
TGCAGCGTTGAGATCGGATCAGGGGCCTCCTACGAGCAGTACTTC
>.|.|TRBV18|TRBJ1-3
CASSPNGHSGNTIYF
TGTGCCAGCTCACCAAATGGCCACTCTGGAAACACCATATATTTT
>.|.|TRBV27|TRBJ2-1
CASSFSSQVGNEQFF
TGTGCCAGCAGTTTTTCGTCCCAGGTTGGCAATGAGCAGTTCTTC
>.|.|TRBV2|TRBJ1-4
CATARGLSEKLFF
TGTGCCACCGCCCGAGGGCTGAGTGAAAAACTGTTTTTT
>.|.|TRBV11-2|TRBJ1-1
CASSLAVGRGTPNTEAFF
TGTGCCAGCAGCTTAGCTGTTGGCAGGGGTACCCCGAACACTGAAGCTTTCTTT
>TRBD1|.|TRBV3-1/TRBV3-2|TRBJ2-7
CASSDNRGYEQYF
TGTGCCAGCAGCGATAACAGGGGCTACGAGCAGTACTTC
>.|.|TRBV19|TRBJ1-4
CASRNAGRDEKLFF
TGTGCCAGTAGAAACGCAGGGAGAGATGAAAAACTGTTTTTT
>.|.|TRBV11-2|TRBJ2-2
CASSLRGNTGELFF
TGTGCCAGCAGCTTACGAGGGAACACCGGGGAGCTGTTTTTT
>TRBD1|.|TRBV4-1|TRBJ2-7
CASSLGQGNPYEQYF
TGCGCCAGCAGCCTAGGACAGGGAAATCCCTACGAGCAGTACTTC
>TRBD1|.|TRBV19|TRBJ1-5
CASSIGQAFPPQHF
TGTGCCAGTAGTATCGGACAGGCCTTTCCCCCCCAGCATTTT
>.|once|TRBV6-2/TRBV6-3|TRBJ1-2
CASSYTRITGNYGYTF
TGTGCCAGCAGTTACACCAGGATAACAGGAAACTATGGCTACACCTTC
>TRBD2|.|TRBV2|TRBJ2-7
CASSLAGNSYEQYF
TGTGCCAGCAGTCTAGCGGGAAATTCCTACGAGCAGTACTTC
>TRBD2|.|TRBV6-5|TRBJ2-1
CASRVGAGGYNEQFF
TGTGCCAGCCGAGTAGGGGCGGGAGGTTACAATGAGCAGTTCTTC
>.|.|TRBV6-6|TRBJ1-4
CASSYGREKLFF
TGTGCCAGCAGTTATGGCCGGGAAAAACTGTTTTTT
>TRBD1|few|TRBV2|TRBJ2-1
CASRFGQGANNEQFF
TGTGCCAGCAGGTTTGGGCAGGGGGCCAACAATGAGCAGTTCTTC
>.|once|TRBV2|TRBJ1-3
CASRADSSGNTIYF
TGTGCCAGCAGGGCGGACAGCTCTGGAAACACCATATATTTT
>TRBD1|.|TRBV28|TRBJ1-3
CASQKQGPAGNTIYF
TGTGCCAGCCAAAAACAGGGGCCCGCTGGAAACACCATATATTTT
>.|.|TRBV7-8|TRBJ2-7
CASRSGTYEQYF
TGTGCCAGCCGCTCGGGAACCTACGAGCAGTACTTC